Listed here is a single T cell receptor beta chain. The antigen is unknown. The data derive from a study of cytomegalovirus exposure and HLA in healthy donors. Broader study findings: The listing of about 150 TCR beta chains classed them as cytomegalovirus-associated. It emerged from a later analysis that several of the most significant clusters appeared to be linked to common viral pathogens. With later analysis, a missense DCLRE1C variant became linked to TCR beta V- and J-gene trimming.

13 Jbeta primers and 60 Vbeta primers were used for the PCR. Authors' methods: In a later analysis, some 80 million unique TCR beta chains included roughly 11 million shared by two or more donors. The method was immunoSEQ multiplex PCR; TCRdb's version includes in-frame clones alone and lacks a portion of them. D and trimming were read from the DNA, whereas the V and J calls and clone size are those reported in that table. The data hold over 150,000 clones, with around 82% observed a single time. The CDR3 consists of 15 residues. Sequenced sample: PBMCs. The chain is built from TRBV7-5 and TRBJ2-7; TRBD1 reflects the table's D call only, with no check against the DNA. TRBV7-5 is reported as a pseudogene. The sequence derives from a woman aged 45-59 years in good health and CMV-seropositive. CDR3 in amino acids: CARGQQGTANYEQYF. CDR3 DNA: TGTGCCAGAGGCCAACAGGGGACTGCAAATTACGAGCAGTACTTC.